Each of the 4 T cell receptor beta chains below was sequenced from the same sample in a study of T cell repertoires in cytomegalovirus infection. TCRdb reprocessed the reads with MiXCR, giving one entry per CDR3 protein. The sample carries about 920,000 distinct CDR3 sequences, around 32% recorded once. No antigen has been assigned to these receptors. Sequenced material: cultured CD8+ T cells from PBMCs, taken from culture after CMV antigen stimulation. These receptors were taken from a human donor in good health (CMV status not recorded). Some clones in this sample may be carry-over from other donors' samples.

This clonotype occurred a few times. This chain connects TRBV28 to TRBJ2-1, with D uncertain. This CDR3 comprises 12 residues. Trimming shortened V by 6 bases and J by 9 bases, and 12 bases separated the two germline ends. Germline V gene sequence: CDR1 MDHEN, CDR2 SYDVKM. Here the CDR3 reads CASSLTFSEQFF. As DNA, the CDR3 is TGTGCCAGCAGCCTGACTTTTAGTGAGCAGTTCTTC.

V usage is TRBV6-6 and J usage is TRBJ1-4; tentatively, D is TRBD1 (6 bases). Germline loops: CDR1 MNHNY, CDR2 SVGAGI (reference sequence). There are 15 residues in the CDR3. V was shortened by 4 bases and J by 10 bases, with 19 bases between the two germline ends. CDR3 loop: CASSSMDSLIGKLFF. CDR3 bases: TGTGCCAGCAGTTCCATGGACAGCCTTATTGGAAAACTGTTTTTT.

CDR3: CASSSLAEGTGELFF. CDR3 in DNA: TGTGCCAGCAGCTCACTAGCGGAGGGCACCGGGGAGCTGTTTTTT. The V gene is TRBV7-2, the J gene TRBJ2-2, with 8 bases lining up with TRBD2. CDR1 and CDR2 (germline): SGHTA, FQGNSA. CDR3 length equals 15 residues. V dropped 4 bases and J dropped 4; count of bases not matched to a gene: 5.

There are a few counts of this clonotype. The chain is built from TRBV9 and TRBJ2-7; 8 bases agree with TRBD1. Germline V CDR1 and CDR2: SGDLS, YYNGEE. The CDR3 is made up of 15 amino acids. V lost 4 bases, J lost 6 bases, and 12 bases stayed unmatched. CDR3 amino acids: CASSTPGTGGAEQYF. CDR3 in DNA: TGTGCCAGCAGCACGCCCGGGACAGGAGGCGCCGAGCAGTACTTC. Full variable domain (rest looked up from reference TRBV9 and TRBJ2-7): DSGVTQTPKHLITATGQRVTLRCSPRSGDLSVYWYQQSLDQGLQFLIQYYNGEERAKGNILERFSAQQFPDLHSELNLSSLELGDSALYFCASSTPGTGGAEQYFGPGTRLTVT.